This T cell receptor beta chain stems from a study of shared clonotypes between healthy human individuals. This table comes from immunoSEQ multiplex PCR, and its TCRdb copy is limited to in-frame clones, with some not included. The sample contains 2.3 million or so clones, roughly 93% of which appear only once. Per germline, CDR1 SNHLY and CDR2 FYNNEI. This CDR3 is 15 amino acids long. Trimming took 5 bases from V and 12 from J, leaving 23 bases between them. Sequencing was carried out using naive CD4+ T cells from PBMCs. The subset: CD45RA+ positively selected. The J gene is TRBJ2-1, the V gene TRBV2; D may be TRBD1 (5 bases). The TCR sequence derives from a young man in good health. Some clones in this sample may be carry-over from other donors' samples. CDR3 residues: CASSSLDTLDGGQFF. CDR3 DNA: TGTGCCAGCAGTTCACTGGACACTCTTGACGGCGGGCAGTTCTTC.